These T cell receptor beta chains were read from a single sample in a study of T cell repertoires in cytomegalovirus infection. TCRdb analysed the reads with MiXCR anew, one entry per CDR3 protein. This sample has some 300,000 distinct CDR3 sequences; roughly a tenth occur once, and the top ten carry over 2.5%. Source material: PBMCs. These receptors were taken from a human donor in good health (CMV status not recorded). Some clones in this sample may be carry-over from other donors' samples. Both conserved end residues are part of each CDR3. A D gene is named only where the DNA matches it firmly. Only some rows state a clone size, as once, few, many or a class for expanded clones.

clone_size | j_call | d_call | v_call | cdr3_nt | cdr3_aa
many | TRBJ2-1 | NA | TRBV7-2 | TGTGCCAGCAGCTTCGTATCGAGAAGCTCCTACAATGAGCAGTTCTTC | CASSFVSRSSYNEQFF
few | TRBJ1-1 | NA | TRBV12-3/TRBV12-4 | TGTGCCAGCAGTTTAATACAGGGTGGGCCTGAAGCTTTCTTT | CASSLIQGGPEAFF
NA | TRBJ2-1 | TRBD1 | TRBV3-1 | TGTGCCAGCATCCTTCTTATGACAGGGAACCACAATGAGCAGTTCTTC | CASILLMTGNHNEQFF
many | TRBJ1-5 | NA | TRBV20-1 | TGCAGTGCTAACCGGGACGGAGGCTATAGCAATCAGCCCCAGCATTTT | CSANRDGGYSNQPQHF
many | TRBJ1-1 | NA | TRBV7-8 | TGTGCCAGCAGCTTAGCCTGGGGGAAAGGGGTTAAAGACTACACTGAAGCTTTCTTT | CASSLAWGKGVKDYTEAFF
few | TRBJ2-1 | NA | TRBV20-1 | TGCAGTGCTAGACCCGGCCACAATGAGCAGTTCTTC | CSARPGHNEQFF
NA | TRBJ1-2 | NA | TRBV28 | TGTGCCAGCAGTTTCGACATATCCTATGGCTACACCTTC | CASSFDISYGYTF
many | TRBJ2-5 | NA | TRBV5-6 | TGTGCCAGCAGCTTGGAGAGTTACCAAGAGACCCAGTACTTC | CASSLESYQETQYF
few | TRBJ2-4 | NA | TRBV6-2/TRBV6-3 | TGTGCCAGCAGTTACTCATCGCAGAAAAACATTCAGTACTTC | CASSYSSQKNIQYF
many | TRBJ2-1 | TRBD1 | TRBV6-1 | TGTGCCAACAGGGGGACTGCCTACAATGAGCAGTTCTTC | CANRGTAYNEQFF
many | TRBJ2-2 | NA | TRBV5-1 | TGCGCCAGCAGCTTCATTAGAGACTCCTCGAACACCGGGGAGCTGTTTTTT | CASSFIRDSSNTGELFF
NA | TRBJ2-6 | TRBD1 | TRBV5-6 | TGTGCCAGCAGCCTCTGGGACAGCGCCTTCTCGGGGGCCAACGTCCTGACTTTC | CASSLWDSAFSGANVLTF
many | TRBJ2-6 | NA | TRBV12-3/TRBV12-4 | TGTGCCAGCAGTTTAGTGCTGGGTTCCACAACTCTAACTGGGGCCAACGTCCTGACTTTC | CASSLVLGSTTLTGANVLTF
NA | TRBJ2-1 | NA | TRBV5-1 | TGCGCCAGCAGCTTGGACGGGACCCCAAACAATGAGCAGTTCTTC | CASSLDGTPNNEQFF
many | TRBJ2-2 | NA | TRBV7-3 | TGTGCCAGCAGCTTAACCTACGGGGCCGGGGAGCTGTTTTTT | CASSLTYGAGELFF
NA | TRBJ2-7 | NA | TRBV20-1 | TGCAGTGCTAGAGAGCCGGGGGCGTCCTACGAGCAGTACTTC | CSAREPGASYEQYF
many | TRBJ2-7 | NA | TRBV25-1 | TGTGCCAGCAGTGACCTAGGGACTGACTCCTACGAGCAGTACTTC | CASSDLGTDSYEQYF
NA | TRBJ1-4 | NA | TRBV20-1 | TGCAGTCCACTGACGGATATCCCTATAGGGGCTGAAAAACTGTTTTTT | CSPLTDIPIGAEKLFF
many | TRBJ2-1 | NA | TRBV19 | TGTGCCAGTAGTCTTCGGACAGTTGCTGGTGATGAGCAGTTCTTC | CASSLRTVAGDEQFF
many | TRBJ1-5 | NA | TRBV19 | TGTGCCAGTAAGGGGGACGGTAATCAGCCCCAGCATTTT | CASKGDGNQPQHF
NA | TRBJ2-5 | TRBD1 | TRBV29-1 | TGCAGCGTCTTACATACAGGGGCAGGAGAGACCCAGTACTTC | CSVLHTGAGETQYF
few | TRBJ2-3 | NA | TRBV15 | TGTGCCACCAGCCCCGGACGGGACACCTTCACAGATACGCAGTATTTT | CATSPGRDTFTDTQYF
NA | TRBJ1-1 | NA | TRBV9 | TGTGCCAGCAGCGTAGATCGGAACACTGAAGCTTTCTTT | CASSVDRNTEAFF
many | TRBJ2-3 | TRBD2 | TRBV2 | TGTGCCAGCAGGCGAGCGGGGGGGCCCACAGATACGCAGTATTTT | CASRRAGGPTDTQYF
many | TRBJ2-1 | NA | TRBV27 | TGTGCCAGCAAGCTCTCTGGGGGGCCCGAGGAGTTCTTC | CASKLSGGPEEFF
many | TRBJ2-7 | NA | TRBV6-6 | TGTGCCAGCAATCCAACAGCTACTAACCCTCCAACCTACGAGCAGTACTTC | CASNPTATNPPTYEQYF
many | TRBJ2-3 | TRBD2 | TRBV7-2 | TGTGCCAGCAGCAAGCGGGCGGGGGGCGGCACAGATACGCAGTATTTT | CASSKRAGGGTDTQYF
many | TRBJ1-1 | NA | TRBV3-1 | TGTGCCAGCAGCCAAGTATCAGGGAACACTGAAGCTTTCTTT | CASSQVSGNTEAFF
many | TRBJ2-7 | TRBD1 | TRBV4-1 | TGCGCCAGCAGCCAATCCGGGACAGGGTTCTACGAGCAGTACTTC | CASSQSGTGFYEQYF
many | TRBJ1-1 | TRBD1 | TRBV28 | TGTGCCAGCAGTCTACCCCAGGGGGACTTTGAAGCTTTCTTT | CASSLPQGDFEAFF
many | TRBJ2-1 | TRBD2 | TRBV7-6 | TGTGCCAGCAGCTTAGTTGCAGCGGGGGCTTACAATGAGCAGTTCTTC | CASSLVAAGAYNEQFF
many | TRBJ2-2 | NA | TRBV11-2 | TGTGCCAGCAGCTTCCCCATGTTAGGGGGGGAGCTGTTTTTT | CASSFPMLGGELFF
NA | TRBJ1-1 | NA | TRBV29-1 | TGCAGCGTTGAAAAGGGAGCTTCTATCTACACTGAAGCTTTCTTT | CSVEKGASIYTEAFF
many | TRBJ2-7 | NA | TRBV7-2 | TGTGCCAGCAGCTCTAGGAAGGGTGGGGAGCAGTACTTC | CASSSRKGGEQYF
few | TRBJ1-1 | TRBD1 | TRBV5-1 | TGCGCCAGCAAAGGGACAGGCCTCCCGGAAGCTTTCTTT | CASKGTGLPEAFF
NA | TRBJ2-1 | NA | TRBV29-1 | TGCAGCGTTGAATCCGGATCTCTACATCTAAATGAGCAGTTCTTC | CSVESGSLHLNEQFF
many | TRBJ1-4 | NA | TRBV10-3 | TGTGCCATCAGCCGGGAATCAAATGAAAAACTGTTTTTT | CAISRESNEKLFF
NA | TRBJ2-5 | NA | TRBV20-1 | TGCAGTACCACCCCAGGGTACGAGACCCAGTACTTC | CSTTPGYETQYF
many | TRBJ2-4 | NA | TRBV7-9 | TGTGCCAGCAGCTTACCCCGTGTACGAGGGGTAGCCAAAAACATTCAGTACTTC | CASSLPRVRGVAKNIQYF
many | TRBJ2-1 | NA | TRBV7-9 | TGTGCCAGCAGCTCAGGGGTGAGATCCTACAATGAGCAGTTCTTC | CASSSGVRSYNEQFF
many | TRBJ2-6 | NA | TRBV5-1 | TGCGCCAGCAGCTTGGCGCCAGGACCCTCTGGGGCCAACGTCCTGACTTTC | CASSLAPGPSGANVLTF
many | TRBJ1-1 | NA | TRBV6-2/TRBV6-3 | TGTGCCAGCAGTTACGTGTGGAACACTGAAGCTTTCTTT | CASSYVWNTEAFF
NA | TRBJ2-7 | NA | TRBV7-3 | TGTGCCAGCAGCTTCAGGGGAGCATCCGAGCAGTACTTC | CASSFRGASEQYF
many | TRBJ2-3 | TRBD2 | TRBV20-1 | TGCAGTGCCGACCGCGGGGGGGCAGATACGCAGTATTTT | CSADRGGADTQYF
many | TRBJ2-1 | NA | TRBV6-2/TRBV6-3 | TGTGCCAGCACTCGGAGTAACAATGAGCAGTTCTTC | CASTRSNNEQFF
many | TRBJ2-1 | TRBD1 | TRBV12-3/TRBV12-4 | TGTGCCAGCAGTCTATCCCGGGACAGGGGATACAATGAGCAGTTCTTC | CASSLSRDRGYNEQFF
few | TRBJ2-1 | NA | TRBV28 | TGTGCCAGCAGTCCTACCCCCAGGGATCCTCTCTCCTACAATGAGCAGTTCTTC | CASSPTPRDPLSYNEQFF